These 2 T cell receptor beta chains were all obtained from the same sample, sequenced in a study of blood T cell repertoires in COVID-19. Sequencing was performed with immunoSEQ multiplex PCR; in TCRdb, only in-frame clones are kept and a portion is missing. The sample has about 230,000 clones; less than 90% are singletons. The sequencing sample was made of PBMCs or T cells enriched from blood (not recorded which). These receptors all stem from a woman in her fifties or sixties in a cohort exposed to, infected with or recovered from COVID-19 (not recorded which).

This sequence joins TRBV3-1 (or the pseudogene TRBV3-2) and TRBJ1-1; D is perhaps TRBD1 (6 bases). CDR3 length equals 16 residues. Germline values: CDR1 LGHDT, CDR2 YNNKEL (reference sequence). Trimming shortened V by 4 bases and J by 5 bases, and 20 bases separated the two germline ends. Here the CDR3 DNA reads TGTGCCAGCAGCCCAAGTGGGGGCTCGGGTAATACTGAAGCTTTCTTT. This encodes CASSPSGGSGNTEAFF.

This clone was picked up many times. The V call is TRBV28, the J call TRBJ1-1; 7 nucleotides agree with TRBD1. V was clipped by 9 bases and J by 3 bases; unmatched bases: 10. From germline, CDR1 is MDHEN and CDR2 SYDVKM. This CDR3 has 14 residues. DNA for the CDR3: TGTGCCAGTTCGCGTCCCGACAGGGACACTGAAGCTTTCTTT. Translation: CASSRPDRDTEAFF.